The T cell receptor (beta chain) described here comes from a study of regulatory T cells in long-lasting Graves disease. There are many counts of this clonotype. Its antigen remains unidentified. The ends lost 4 bases at V and 3 bases at J; junction bases unmatched: 3. Germline V gives CDR1 SGHRS, CDR2 YFSETQ. This CDR3 region has 13 residues. Time point noted: persistent/refractory GD, antithyroid drugs over 5 years with positive TRAb. From PBMCs, RNA was extracted and then used to make the TCR library. Findings and limits, study-wide: Lower TCR diversity characterized persistent Graves' patients relative to newly diagnosed patients. Between persistent patients, about 2,500 public clonotypes were shared, exceeding the 966 shared between new patients. Persistent disease preferred TRBV28, TRBJ1-2 and TRBJ2-5.

According to the study, TCR beta libraries were built with iRepertoire HTBI primers and CDR3-region Arm-PCR. How the authors handled the data: The samples yielded roughly 64 TRBV and roughly 13 TRBJ segments. From the multiplex PCR reads, TCRdb called clonotypes with MiXCR, one entry per CDR3 protein. These V and J calls rely on TCRdb rather than the paper's analysis. The repertoire consists of hundreds of thousands of distinct CDR3 sequences, with approximately 22% occurring once and the leading ten covering roughly 13%. The sequence was collected from a female donor with Graves disease. The sequences come from peripheral blood mononuclear cells (PBMCs), collected when the disease was refractory, from a patient treated with antithyroid drugs. V usage is TRBV5-1 and J usage is TRBJ1-1; 7 nucleotides agree with TRBD1. The CDR3 DNA reads as TGCGCCAGCAGCAGGGACAGTGACACTGAAGCTTTCTTT. Amino acid sequence: CASSRDSDTEAFF.